This T cell receptor (beta chain) emerged from a study of T cells after yellow fever vaccination. Overall study context: Where fractions had low cell numbers, libraries were prepared from them with the SMART-Seq v4 Ultra Low Input RNA kit. Regarding the study as a whole: Abundant bulk-derived clonotypes could contaminate FACS-sorted repertoires. Once the booster was given, most primary-vaccination clones reappeared, at over 95% for CD4 and more than 85% for CD8.

In this sample, this clonotype turned up many times. What it binds is unknown. CDR1 and CDR2 from the germline V gene are SGHVS and FQNEAQ. After removal of 5 bases from V and 2 bases from J, the junction contained 12 bases not matched to a gene. There are 16 residues in the CDR3. TCRdb redid the calling of the 5' RACE reads with MiXCR, one entry per CDR3 protein. The table shows 200,000 to 300,000 distinct CDR3 sequences, with over 6.5% occurring only once. The receptor's source is a man aged 30 to 45 who received the YFV17D yellow fever vaccine. The input for sequencing was CD4+ T cells sorted from PBMCs, taken on the day of the yellow fever booster vaccination. The J gene is TRBJ2-7, the V gene TRBV7-8; 7 bases are a match to TRBD2. For the CDR3, the DNA is TGTGCCAGCAGCCCACAGGTCGGGGACTACGCCTACGAGCAGTACTTC. Translation: CASSPQVGDYAYEQYF.